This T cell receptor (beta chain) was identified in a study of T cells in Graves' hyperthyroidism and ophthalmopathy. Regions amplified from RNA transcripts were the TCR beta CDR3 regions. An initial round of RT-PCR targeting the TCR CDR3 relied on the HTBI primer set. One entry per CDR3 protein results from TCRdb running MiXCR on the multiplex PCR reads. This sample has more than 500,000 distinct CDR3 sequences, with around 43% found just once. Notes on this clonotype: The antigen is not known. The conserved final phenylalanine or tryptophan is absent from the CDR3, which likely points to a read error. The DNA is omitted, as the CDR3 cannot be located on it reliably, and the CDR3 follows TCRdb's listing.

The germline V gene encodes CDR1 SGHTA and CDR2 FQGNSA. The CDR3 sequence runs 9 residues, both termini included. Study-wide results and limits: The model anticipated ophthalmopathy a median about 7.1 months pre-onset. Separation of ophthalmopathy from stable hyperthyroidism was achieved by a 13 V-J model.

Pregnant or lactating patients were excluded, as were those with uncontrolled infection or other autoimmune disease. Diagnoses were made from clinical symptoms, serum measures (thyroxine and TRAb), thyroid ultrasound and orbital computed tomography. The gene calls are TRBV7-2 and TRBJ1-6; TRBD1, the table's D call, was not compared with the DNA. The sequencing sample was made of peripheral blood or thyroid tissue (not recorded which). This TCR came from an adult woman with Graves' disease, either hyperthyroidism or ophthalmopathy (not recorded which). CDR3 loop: CASSHGGNY.